The 15 T cell receptor beta chains below were found in one sample sequenced in a study of T-cell memory formation after mild COVID-19. Each CDR3 protein gets one entry after TCRdb re-called the 5' RACE reads with MiXCR. The repertoire holds about 210,000 distinct CDR3 sequences, with roughly a tenth as singletons. Sequenced input: PBMCs or a T cell subset sorted from them (not recorded which). Receptors were obtained from a man between 18 and 29 years old who had mild COVID-19 (a few samples of this study predate the infection). Cell type and time point are not known.

The sample holds many counts of this clonotype. The V gene is TRBV2, the J gene TRBJ2-5; the D is unclear. CDR3 size: 12 residues. V lost 4 bases and J 0 bases, leaving 3 bases between the germline ends. Germline V gene data show CDR1 as SNHLY and CDR2 as FYNNEI. The CDR3 region is CASSAYQETQYF. The CDR3, as DNA: TGTGCCAGCAGTGCGTACCAAGAGACCCAGTACTTC.

This clonotype was observed a few times. The chain has TRBV10-3 and TRBJ2-3; a possible D gene is TRBD1 (5 bases). The CDR3 is 15 amino acids. Looked up from germline, CDR1 is ENHRY and CDR2 is SYGVKD. V lost 6 bases, J lost 4 bases, and 17 bases lay in between. DNA for the CDR3: TGTGCCATCAGGGTGGCACCCCAAGGGGCAGATACGCAGTATTTT. Translating it yields CAIRVAPQGADTQYF.

This clonotype came up many times. This chain uses TRBV7-2 with TRBJ1-5; no reliable D call. This CDR3 has 13 amino acids. Germline loops: CDR1 SGHTA, CDR2 FQGNSA. V was shortened by 1 base and J by 6 bases, with 7 bases between the two germline ends. The CDR3 spells CASSLEGGQPQHF. For the CDR3, the DNA is TGTGCCAGCAGCTTAGAGGGCGGTCAGCCCCAGCATTTT.

Only a few counts were recorded for this clonotype. The chain employs TRBV24-1 and TRBJ2-3; D may be TRBD2 (6 bases). Germline V lookup: CDR1 KGHDR, CDR2 SFDVKD. This CDR3 has 14 residues. The germline V and J ends were trimmed by 4 bases and 2 bases, with 9 bases remaining between them. CDR3 coding DNA: TGTGCCACCAGTGACGGGGGACCCACAGATACGCAGTATTTT. Amino acid sequence: CATSDGGPTDTQYF.

The rearrangement joins TRBV3-1 to TRBJ2-3, with TRBD2 as a possible D gene (6 bases). This CDR3 region has 14 residues. Trimming pared 2 bases from V and 3 bases from J, leaving 9 bases between. Germline values: CDR1 LGHDT, CDR2 YNNKEL (reference sequence). The CDR3 is CASSQLRGTDTQYF. The CDR3 DNA is TGTGCCAGCAGCCAACTTCGGGGGACAGATACGCAGTATTTT.

This chain links TRBV3-1 with TRBJ1-2; D gene unclear. The CDR3 extends over 13 amino acids. Germline-derived CDR1 and CDR2 are LGHDT and YNNKEL (reference sequence). V lost 4 bases and J lost 7, with 13 bases in between. CDR3 sequence: CASSPQEARGYTF. The CDR3 region has the DNA TGTGCCAGCAGCCCTCAAGAGGCGCGTGGCTACACCTTC.

This chain connects TRBV3-1 to TRBJ2-1; D might be TRBD2 (5 bases). V was clipped by 7 bases and J by 1 base, with 11 bases between them. The CDR3 sequence is 14 residues long. Germline loops: CDR1 LGHDT, CDR2 YNNKEL (reference sequence). In DNA form, the CDR3 reads TGTGCCAGCATGGGGAGCGGATCCTACAATGAGCAGTTCTTC. Amino acids: CASMGSGSYNEQFF.

This clonotype was found a few times. V and J are TRBV20-1 and TRBJ1-5, with 10 nucleotides matching TRBD1. From germline, CDR1 is DFQATT and CDR2 SNEGSKA (reference sequence). The CDR3 loop spans 15 amino acids. V shed 5 bases and J 2 bases; nucleotides not matched to a gene: 6. CDR3 in amino acids: CSAGTGTGGNQPQHF. CDR3 nucleotide sequence: TGCAGTGCTGGGACAGGGACAGGGGGCAATCAGCCCCAGCATTTT.

This sequence joins TRBV5-1 and TRBJ2-7, with D perhaps TRBD2 (6 bases). V was trimmed by 4 bases and J by 2 bases, leaving 22 bases between them. From germline, CDR1 is SGHRS and CDR2 YFSETQ. This CDR3 is 17 amino acids long. The CDR3 DNA reads as TGCGCCAGCAGCCTCTTGGACGGCGGGAACATCCCCTACGAGCAGTACTTC. Translating gives CASSLLDGGNIPYEQYF.

This rearrangement joins TRBV10-3 to TRBJ2-6, with 7 bases lining up with TRBD1. V was clipped by 7 bases and J by 0 bases; unmatched bases: 9. This CDR3 has 17 residues. CDR1 and CDR2 (germline): ENHRY, SYGVKD. CDR3 sequence: CAITKGTVYSGANVLTF. CDR3 in DNA: TGTGCCATCACCAAAGGGACAGTTTACTCTGGGGCCAACGTCCTGACTTTC.

This clonotype appeared a few times. The chain uses TRBV5-1 and TRBJ2-2, with a tentative D call TRBD1 (5 bases). The CDR3 extends over 15 amino acids. Trimming took off 0 bases at V and 6 bases at J, with 12 bases between the two ends. Looked up from germline, CDR1 is SGHRS and CDR2 is YFSETQ. The chain's CDR3 is CASSLAAGPSGELFF. CDR3 coding DNA: TGCGCCAGCAGCTTGGCGGCAGGGCCCTCCGGGGAGCTGTTTTTT.

This clonotype has at least ten counts. The chain employs TRBV27 and TRBJ1-1; a possible D gene is TRBD1 (5 bases). V shed 8 bases and J shed 1 base, with 14 bases lying between them. Germline V gene data show CDR1 as MNHEY and CDR2 as SMNVEV (reference sequence). This CDR3 is 14 amino acids long. The CDR3 nucleotides are TGTGCCAGCTCCTGGGGGGACCAGAACACTGAAGCTTTCTTT. Encoded protein: CASSWGDQNTEAFF.

The sample holds a few counts of this clonotype. The V and J genes are TRBV4-3 and TRBJ2-7, with 12 bases matching TRBD2. The CDR3 length is 18 residues. Germline CDR1 and CDR2: LGHNA and YSLEER. V shed 3 bases, J shed 3 bases, and the junction held 12 bases outside the gene matches. In nucleotides, the CDR3 is TGCGCCAGCAGCCATCACCCCACGACTAGCGGGGGCTACTACGAGCAGTACTTC. Translating gives CASSHHPTTSGGYYEQYF.

This clonotype was observed a handful of times. This rearrangement joins TRBV29-1 to TRBJ1-2; possible D gene TRBD1, 5 bases. Trimming took 7 bases from V and 4 from J, leaving 16 bases between them. The CDR3 spans 13 residues. The germline V gene encodes CDR1 SQVTM and CDR2 ANQGSEA. Written as DNA, the CDR3 is TGCAGCGCGGAGGCCGCTGGGACCTATGGCTACACCTTC. It yields the protein CSAEAAGTYGYTF.

The chain has TRBV6-2 or TRBV6-3 and TRBJ2-3, with 11 nucleotides matching TRBD1. Germline-derived CDR1 and CDR2 are MNHEY and SVGEGT. V lost 0 bases, J lost 4 bases, and 3 bases stayed unmatched. The CDR3 length is 16 residues. The DNA of the CDR3 is TGTGCCAGCAGTTACTCCGGACAGGGGGCCTCAGATACGCAGTATTTT. Protein product: CASSYSGQGASDTQYF.